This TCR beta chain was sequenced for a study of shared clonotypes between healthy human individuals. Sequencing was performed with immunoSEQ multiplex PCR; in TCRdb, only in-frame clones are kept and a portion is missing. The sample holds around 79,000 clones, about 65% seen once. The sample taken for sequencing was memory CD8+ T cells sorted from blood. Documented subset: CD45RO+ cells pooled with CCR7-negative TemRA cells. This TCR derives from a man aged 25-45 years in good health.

As DNA, the CDR3 is TGCGCCAGCAGCCAAGATGGGGGAATAGCGGGAGCACCAGATACGCAGTATTTT. Protein sequence: CASSQDGGIAGAPDTQYF. This chain connects TRBV4-3 to TRBJ2-3, with TRBD2 matching 9 bases. The CDR3 covers 18 residues. CDR1 LGHNA and CDR2 YSLEER come from the germline V gene. The trim removed 0 bases at V and 4 bases at J, leaving 11 bases unmatched.